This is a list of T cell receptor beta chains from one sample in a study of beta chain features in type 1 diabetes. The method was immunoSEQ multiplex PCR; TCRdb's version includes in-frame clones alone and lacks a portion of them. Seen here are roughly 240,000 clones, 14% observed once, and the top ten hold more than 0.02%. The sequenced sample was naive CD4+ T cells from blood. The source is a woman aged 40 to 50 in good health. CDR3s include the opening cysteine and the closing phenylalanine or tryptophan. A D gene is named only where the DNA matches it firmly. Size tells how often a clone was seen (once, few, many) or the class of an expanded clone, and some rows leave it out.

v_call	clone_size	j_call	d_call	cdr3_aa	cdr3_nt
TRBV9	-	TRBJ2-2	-	CASSVRTHTGELFF	TGTGCCAGCAGCGTTAGGACACACACCGGGGAGCTGTTTTTT
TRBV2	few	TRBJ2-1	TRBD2	CASSAVSGYEQFF	TGTGCCAGCAGTGCTGTTAGCGGGTATGAGCAGTTCTTC
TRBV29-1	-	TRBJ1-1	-	CSVTGHMNTEAFF	TGCAGCGTGACGGGACACATGAACACTGAAGCTTTCTTT
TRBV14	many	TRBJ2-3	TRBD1	CASSRRTGGSDTQYF	TGTGCCAGCAGCCGGCGGACAGGGGGCTCAGATACGCAGTATTTT
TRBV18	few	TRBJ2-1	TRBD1	CASSPLFTGTGEDNEQFF	TGTGCCAGCTCACCCTTATTCACCGGGACAGGGGAAGACAATGAGCAGTTCTTC
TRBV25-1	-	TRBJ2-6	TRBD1	CASTISGTANSGANVLTF	TGTGCCAGCACGATATCTGGGACAGCCAACTCTGGGGCCAACGTCCTGACTTTC
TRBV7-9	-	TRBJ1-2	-	CASSLAVLRDGYTF	-
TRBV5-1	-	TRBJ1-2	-	CASSLGGMNYGYTF	TGCGCCAGCAGCTTAGGCGGGATGAACTATGGCTACACCTTC
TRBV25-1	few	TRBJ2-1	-	CASSVVTANNEQFF	TGTGCCAGTAGTGTGGTGACAGCAAACAATGAGCAGTTCTTC
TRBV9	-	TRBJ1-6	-	CASSPHSSALHF	TGTGCCAGCAGCCCCCATTCTTCGGCCCTCCACTTT
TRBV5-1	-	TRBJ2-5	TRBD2	CASSGGLARETQYF	TGCGCCAGCAGCGGGGGACTAGCGAGAGAGACCCAGTACTTC
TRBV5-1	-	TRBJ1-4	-	CASSLDGATNEKLFF	TGCGCCAGCAGCTTGGATGGAGCAACTAATGAAAAACTGTTTTTT
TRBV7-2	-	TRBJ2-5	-	CASSRSSRGAGETQYF	TGTGCCAGCAGCCGATCCTCCCGGGGGGCCGGAGAGACCCAGTACTTC
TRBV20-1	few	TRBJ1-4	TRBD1	CSADRGEKLFF	TGCAGTGCTGACAGGGGTGAAAAACTGTTTTTT
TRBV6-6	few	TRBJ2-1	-	CASTHREYNEQFF	TGTGCCAGCACCCACCGTGAGTACAATGAGCAGTTCTTC
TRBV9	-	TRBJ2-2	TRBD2	CASSVSGATGELFF	TGTGCCAGCAGCGTAAGCGGGGCCACCGGGGAGCTGTTTTTT
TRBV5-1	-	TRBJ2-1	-	CASRLGQVYNEQFF	TGCGCCAGCAGACTGGGGCAGGTCTACAATGAGCAGTTCTTC
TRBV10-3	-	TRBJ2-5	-	CAISDQLGATQETQYF	TGTGCCATCAGTGATCAGCTGGGAGCGACCCAAGAGACCCAGTACTTC
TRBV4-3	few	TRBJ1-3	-	CASSQSAASSGNTIYF	TGCGCCAGCAGCCAATCTGCGGCAAGCTCTGGAAACACCATATATTTT
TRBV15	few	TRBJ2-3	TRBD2	CATTPGLAGPDTQYF	TGTGCCACCACCCCGGGACTAGCGGGCCCAGATACGCAGTATTTT
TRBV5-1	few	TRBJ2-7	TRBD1	CASSSDRGYEQYF	TGCGCCAGCAGCTCGGACAGGGGATACGAGCAGTACTTC
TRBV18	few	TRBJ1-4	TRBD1	CASSPTGARNEKLFF	TGTGCCAGCTCGCCTACAGGGGCTCGTAATGAAAAACTGTTTTTT
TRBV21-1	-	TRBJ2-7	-	CASSKVESAGGPQEQYF	TGTGCCAGCAGCAAAGTCGAGTCGGCAGGGGGCCCTCAGGAGCAGTACTTC
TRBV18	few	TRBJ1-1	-	CASSPAPTGNFEAFF	TGTGCCAGCTCACCCGCTCCTACAGGGAACTTTGAAGCTTTCTTT
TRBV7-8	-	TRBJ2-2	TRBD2	CASSPLGLAGVMNTGELFF	TGTGCCAGCAGCCCGCTGGGACTAGCGGGGGTTATGAACACCGGGGAGCTGTTTTTT
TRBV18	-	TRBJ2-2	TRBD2	CASSLGLAGTNTGELFF	TGTGCCAGCTCACTTGGACTAGCGGGGACGAACACCGGGGAGCTGTTTTTT
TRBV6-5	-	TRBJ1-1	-	CASSYGGSTEAFF	TGTGCCAGCAGTTACGGGGGGAGCACTGAAGCTTTCTTT
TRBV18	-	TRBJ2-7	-	CASSDAGSNSYEQYF	TGTGCCAGCTCAGACGCGGGGTCTAACTCCTACGAGCAGTACTTC
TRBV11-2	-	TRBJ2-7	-	CASSVTGTYEQYF	TGTGCCAGCAGCGTGACAGGCACCTACGAGCAGTACTTC
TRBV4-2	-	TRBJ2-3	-	CASRGGGTAMDTQYF	TGTGCCAGCAGGGGGGGTGGGACAGCTATGGATACGCAGTATTTT
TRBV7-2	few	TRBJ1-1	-	CASSSTPDMLSAQAFF	TGTGCCAGCAGCTCTACCCCAGACATGCTGAGTGCTCAAGCTTTCTTT
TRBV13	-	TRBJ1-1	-	CASSFSPSTEAFF	TGTGCCAGCAGCTTTTCCCCCAGCACTGAAGCTTTCTTT
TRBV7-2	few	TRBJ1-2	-	CASSLRRGEGYTF	TGTGCCAGCAGCCTTCGGCGCGGGGAAGGCTACACCTTC
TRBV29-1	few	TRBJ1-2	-	CSVEPGESYGYTF	TGCAGCGTTGAACCGGGGGAGAGCTATGGCTACACCTTC
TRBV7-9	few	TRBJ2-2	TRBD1	CASSLGQGKTGELFF	TGTGCCAGCAGCCTGGGACAGGGGAAGACCGGGGAGCTGTTTTTT
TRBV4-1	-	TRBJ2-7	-	CASSQEEGLYEQYF	TGCGCCAGCAGCCAAGAGGAAGGACTCTACGAGCAGTACTTC
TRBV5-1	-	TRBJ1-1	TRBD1	CASSPVDRGDTEAFF	TGCGCCAGCAGTCCGGTGGACAGGGGGGACACTGAAGCTTTCTTT
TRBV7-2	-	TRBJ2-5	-	CASSLGPSETQYF	TGTGCCAGCAGCTTAGGGCCTTCAGAGACCCAGTACTTC
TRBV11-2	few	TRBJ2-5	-	CASSVMRETQYF	TGTGCCAGCAGCGTAATGAGAGAGACCCAGTACTTC
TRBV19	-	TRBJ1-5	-	CASSNAWGDQPQHF	TGTGCCAGTAGTAATGCTTGGGGGGATCAGCCCCAGCATTTT
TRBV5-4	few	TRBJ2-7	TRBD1	CASSARQGVALYEQYF	TGTGCCAGCAGCGCCCGACAGGGGGTTGCCTTATACGAGCAGTACTTC
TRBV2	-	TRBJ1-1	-	CASSTREMNTEAFF	TGTGCCAGCAGTACTAGGGAAATGAACACTGAAGCTTTCTTT
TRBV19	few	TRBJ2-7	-	CASSRGSEAYEQYF	TGTGCCAGTAGTAGGGGTAGCGAAGCCTACGAGCAGTACTTC
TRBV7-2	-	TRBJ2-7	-	CASSWTVRYEQYF	TGTGCCAGCAGTTGGACAGTCCGCTACGAGCAGTACTTC
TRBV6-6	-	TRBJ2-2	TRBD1	CASDRGIAGELFF	TGTGCCAGCGACAGGGGAATCGCCGGGGAGCTGTTTTTT
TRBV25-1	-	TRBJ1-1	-	CASSEQGRTEAFF	TGTGCCAGCAGTGAACAGGGCCGGACTGAAGCTTTCTTT
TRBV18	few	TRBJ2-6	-	CASSLLAGEPSGANVLTF	TGTGCCAGCTCACTCCTTGCAGGGGAACCCTCTGGGGCCAACGTCCTGACTTTC
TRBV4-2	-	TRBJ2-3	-	CASSLEPGLTTDTQYF	TGTGCCAGCAGCCTAGAGCCGGGACTCACCACAGATACGCAGTATTTT
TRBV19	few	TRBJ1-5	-	CASSVESFGQPQHF	TGTGCCAGTAGTGTGGAGTCCTTCGGTCAGCCCCAGCATTTT
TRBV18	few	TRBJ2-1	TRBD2	CASSPPAGGRNEQFF	TGTGCCAGCTCACCACCAGCGGGGGGGCGGAATGAGCAGTTCTTC
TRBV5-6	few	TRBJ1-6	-	CASSLSGYGSPLHF	TGTGCCAGCAGCTTGTCGGGGTATGGTTCACCCCTCCACTTT
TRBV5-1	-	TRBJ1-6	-	CASSLAGGNGSPLHF	TGCGCCAGCAGCTTGGCCGGGGGTAACGGTTCACCCCTCCACTTT
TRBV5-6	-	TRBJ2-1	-	CASSGALTQFF	TGTGCCAGCTCGGGAGCCCTTACCCAGTTCTTC
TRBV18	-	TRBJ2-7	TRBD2	CASSPGFGGGAAEQYF	TGTGCCAGCTCACCGGGGTTTGGCGGGGGGGCCGCCGAGCAGTACTTC
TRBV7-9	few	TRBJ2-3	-	CASSTRTGTDTQYF	TGTGCCAGCAGCACTCGGACAGGCACAGATACGCAGTATTTT
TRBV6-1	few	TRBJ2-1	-	CASSEPGSQGFEQFF	TGTGCCAGCAGTGAACCGGGCAGCCAGGGATTCGAGCAGTTCTTC
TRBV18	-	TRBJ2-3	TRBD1	CASSPGDRGSDTQYF	TGTGCCAGCTCACCAGGGGACAGGGGAAGCGATACGCAGTATTTT
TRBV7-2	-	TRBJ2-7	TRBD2	CASNRAAGGSYEQYF	TGTGCCAGCAATCGTGCGGCGGGGGGTAGCTACGAGCAGTACTTC